Below, 17 T cell receptor beta chains from the same sample are listed, as sequenced in a study of long-term antiretroviral therapy in people with HIV. immunoSEQ v3.0 was run at survey level. TCRdb's table, derived via immunoSEQ multiplex PCR, lists solely in-frame clones and lacks some. There are approximately 9,700 clones in the sample; roughly 79% occur only once, and around 20% lies in the top ten. The starting material was unsorted PBMCs, obtained 1.8 years before starting antiretroviral therapy. The origin of the receptors is a middle-aged man with HIV.

The CDR3 nucleotides read TGTGCCAGCAGCCCTCGGACAGGGCTTTCCTACGAGCAGTACTTC. Protein: CASSPRTGLSYEQYF. This rearrangement joins TRBV5-8 to TRBJ2-7, with 8 bases lining up with TRBD1. J gave up 1 base and V 4 bases, and 7 bases lay outside the gene matches. CDR3 length equals 15 residues. Germline CDR1 SGHTS, CDR2 YDEGEE.

The chain combines TRBV6-5 with TRBJ1-3; weak D call: TRBD1 (6 bases). V gave up 2 bases and J gave up 2 bases, with 10 bases separating them. This CDR3 contains 15 residues. Germline V CDR1 and CDR2: MNHEY, SVGAGI. CDR3 in DNA: TGTGCCAGCAGTTACACGGGGGGGCCTGGAAACACCATATATTTT. Its protein product is CASSYTGGPGNTIYF.

The chain uses TRBV5-4 and TRBJ2-7, with 7 bases aligning to TRBD1. Germline V CDR1 and CDR2: SGHNT, YYREEE (reference sequence). V lost 2 bases and J lost 1; bases outside the gene matches: 3. The CDR3 has 14 amino acids. CDR3 protein: CASSFPGGSYEQYF. For the CDR3, the DNA is TGTGCCAGCAGCTTTCCAGGGGGTTCCTACGAGCAGTACTTC.

The V and J genes are TRBV11-2 and TRBJ2-6; 7 nucleotides line up with TRBD1. After removal of 3 bases from V and 0 bases from J, the junction contained 5 bases not matched to a gene. Germline values: CDR1 SGHAT, CDR2 FQNNGV. The CDR3 consists of 17 residues. The CDR3 protein is CASSFFGTVSGANVLTF. CDR3 in DNA: TGTGCCAGCAGCTTCTTCGGGACAGTCTCTGGGGCCAACGTCCTGACTTTC. The variable domain in full, with the rest retrieved from reference TRBV11-2 and TRBJ2-6, is EAGVAQSPRYKIIEKRQSVAFWCNPISGHATLYWYQQILGQGPKLLIQFQNNGVVDDSQLPKDRFSAERLKGVDSTLKIQPAKLEDSAVYLCASSFFGTVSGANVLTFGAGSRLTVL.

The rearrangement links TRBV2 to TRBJ1-2; 9 positions match TRBD1. The CDR3 spans 15 residues. The germline V gene encodes CDR1 SNHLY and CDR2 FYNNEI. V was pared by 4 bases and J by 4 bases, with 7 bases of the junction left unmatched. In nucleotides, the CDR3 is TGTGCCAGCAGTGGGACAGGGGCCGGGGGCTATGGCTACACCTTC. This sequence encodes CASSGTGAGGYGYTF.

Here the CDR3 reads CASSEAARGQGKLFF. In nucleotides, the CDR3 is TGTGCCAGCAGTGAAGCCGCCAGGGGGCAAGGAAAACTGTTTTTT. The chain employs TRBV6-1 and TRBJ1-4, with TRBD1 matching 8 bases. There are 15 residues in the CDR3. Losses at the gene ends were 0 bases for V and 10 bases for J; bases not matched to a gene: 7. Germline V gene lookup returns CDR1 MNHNS and CDR2 SASEGT.

There are a few counts of this clone. The chain couples TRBV10-2 to TRBJ1-6; D is undetermined. V was pared by 2 bases and J by 8 bases, with 13 bases between. This CDR3 has 15 amino acids. Germline V gives CDR1 WSHSY, CDR2 SAAADI. DNA for the CDR3: TGCGCCAGCAGTGAGGAGGCGGGTATCGATTCACCCCTCCACTTT. Translation gives CASSEEAGIDSPLHF.

This rearrangement joins TRBV6-5 to TRBJ2-7, with D possibly matching TRBD1 (6 bases). Trimming left V 6 bases short and J 5 bases short, with 17 bases between. Germline values: CDR1 MNHEY, CDR2 SVGAGI. CDR3 length equals 14 residues. CDR3 residues: CASSPGGTFHEQYF. In DNA, the CDR3 is TGTGCCAGCAGCCCCGGTGGGACATTCCACGAGCAGTACTTC.

The chain joins TRBV9 to TRBJ1-1; D remains unclear. This CDR3 is 13 amino acids long. Trimming removed 2 bases at V and 0 bases at J, with 5 bases between. The germline V gene encodes CDR1 SGDLS and CDR2 YYNGEE. The CDR3 reads CASSVEMNTEAFF. The CDR3 bases are TGTGCCAGCAGCGTGGAGATGAACACTGAAGCTTTCTTT.

The chain combines TRBV6-1 with TRBJ1-2; D gene ambiguous. CDR1 and CDR2 from the germline V gene are MNHNS and SASEGT. V was clipped by 5 bases and J by 6 bases, with 10 bases between them. The CDR3 loop spans 12 amino acids. The CDR3 sequence is CASSTPGDGYTF. As DNA, the CDR3 is TGTGCCAGCAGTACCCCCGGCGATGGCTACACCTTC.

The V and J genes are TRBV5-4 and TRBJ2-7, with D possibly TRBD1 on 5 matching bases. The CDR3 is made up of 16 amino acids. Trimming left V 2 bases short and J 0 bases short, with 15 bases between. Germline V gene data show CDR1 as SGHNT and CDR2 as YYREEE (reference sequence). CDR3 sequence: CASSFLGAERSYEQYF. The DNA for the CDR3 is TGTGCCAGCAGCTTTTTAGGGGCAGAACGCTCCTACGAGCAGTACTTC.

V gene TRBV29-1 combines with J gene TRBJ1-3; D unresolved. Trimming cost V 3 bases and J 1 base, with 7 bases left between them. This CDR3 contains 13 residues. Per germline, CDR1 SQVTM and CDR2 ANQGSEA. The DNA of the CDR3 is TGCAGCGTTGATTACGATTCTGGAAACACCATATATTTT. Translated, it gives CSVDYDSGNTIYF.

CDR3 protein: CASSSGPFSYEQYF. In DNA form, the CDR3 reads TGTGCCAGCAGTTCCGGACCGTTTTCCTACGAGCAGTACTTC. The chain links TRBV6-5 to TRBJ2-7; D unclear. The germline V gene has CDR1 MNHEY and CDR2 SVGAGI. The germline V and J ends were trimmed by 4 bases and 1 base, with 11 bases remaining between them. CDR3 length: 14 residues.

The chain has TRBV5-5 and TRBJ1-1; TRBD1 aligns across 9 bases. With 4 bases clipped from V and 2 bases from J, the junction kept 6 bases outside the gene matches. The CDR3 runs to 15 residues. Germline CDR1 and CDR2: SGHKS and YYEKEE (reference sequence). The CDR3 here is CASSGDRAANTEAFF. The CDR3 DNA reads TGTGCCAGCAGCGGGGACAGGGCCGCCAACACTGAAGCTTTCTTT.

In its sample, this clone ranks as medium-sized (0.01 to 0.1%). The chain couples TRBV2 to TRBJ1-5; D uncertain. V shed 0 bases and J shed 5 bases, with 8 bases lying between them. Germline V gene lookup returns CDR1 SNHLY and CDR2 FYNNEI. CDR3 length equals 14 residues. CDR3 sequence (DNA): TGTGCCAGCAGTGAAGCGGGGTGGTATCAGCCCCAGCATTTT. It translates to CASSEAGWYQPQHF. The complete variable domain, with remaining parts taken from reference TRBV2 and TRBJ1-5, reads EPEVTQTPSHQVTQMGQEVILRCVPISNHLYFYWYRQILGQKVEFLVSFYNNEISEKSEIFDDQFSVERPDGSNFTLKIRSTKLEDSAMYFCASSEAGWYQPQHFGDGTRLSIL.

The V and J genes are TRBV18 and TRBJ1-5; tentatively, D is TRBD1 (6 bases). Trimming pared 2 bases from V and 6 bases from J, leaving 11 bases between. Germline V gene lookup returns CDR1 KGHSH and CDR2 LQKENI. The CDR3 extends over 14 amino acids. CDR3 residues: CASSPGGSGQPQHF. The CDR3 coding sequence is TGTGCCAGCTCACCAGGGGGCAGTGGTCAGCCCCAGCATTTT.

The chain couples TRBV5-1 to TRBJ2-3; D may be TRBD2 (5 bases). V lost 6 bases to trimming and J lost 0 bases, with 17 bases between them. The CDR3 contains 16 residues. In germline, CDR1 is SGHRS, CDR2 YFSETQ. CDR3 nucleotides: TGCGCCAGCACCTCGGGCCGGGGAGTCAGCACAGATACGCAGTATTTT. This gives the protein CASTSGRGVSTDTQYF.